The present entry profiles one T cell receptor (beta chain) with its context. Sorting used thawed, overnight-rested PBMC stained with anti-CD3, a viability dye and GMM-loaded CD1B tetramer. CD1B tetramers were loaded with Rhodococcus equi-derived C32 glucose monomycolate. Tetramer-sorted PBMC had been CD14 monocyte-depleted before freezing. Tetramer-negative cells, around 110,000 per donor, were also sorted. The data are from a study of T cells in tuberculosis. Study-wide findings and caveats: T cells binding CD1B-GMM tetramer weakly possibly escaped the sort.

Sequencing of TCR-alpha and TCR-beta chains was unpaired. Only in-frame clones appear in the TCRdb table, and some are missing; sequencing was by immunoSEQ multiplex PCR. The table records about 88,000 clones, roughly 90% of them present only once. The germline V gene has CDR1 SGHNT and CDR2 YYREEE (reference sequence). The CDR3 length is 15 residues. J lost 5 bases, V lost 2 bases, and 8 bases had no gene match. Sequenced sample: CD1b-GMM tetramer-negative cells sorted from PBMCs. This TCR came from an adult woman with latent tuberculosis. This chain joins TRBV5-4 and TRBJ2-5; 8 nucleotides align to TRBD1. The chain's CDR3 is CASSFRQGTGETQYF. DNA for the CDR3: TGTGCCAGCAGCTTCCGACAGGGGACGGGGGAGACCCAGTACTTC.